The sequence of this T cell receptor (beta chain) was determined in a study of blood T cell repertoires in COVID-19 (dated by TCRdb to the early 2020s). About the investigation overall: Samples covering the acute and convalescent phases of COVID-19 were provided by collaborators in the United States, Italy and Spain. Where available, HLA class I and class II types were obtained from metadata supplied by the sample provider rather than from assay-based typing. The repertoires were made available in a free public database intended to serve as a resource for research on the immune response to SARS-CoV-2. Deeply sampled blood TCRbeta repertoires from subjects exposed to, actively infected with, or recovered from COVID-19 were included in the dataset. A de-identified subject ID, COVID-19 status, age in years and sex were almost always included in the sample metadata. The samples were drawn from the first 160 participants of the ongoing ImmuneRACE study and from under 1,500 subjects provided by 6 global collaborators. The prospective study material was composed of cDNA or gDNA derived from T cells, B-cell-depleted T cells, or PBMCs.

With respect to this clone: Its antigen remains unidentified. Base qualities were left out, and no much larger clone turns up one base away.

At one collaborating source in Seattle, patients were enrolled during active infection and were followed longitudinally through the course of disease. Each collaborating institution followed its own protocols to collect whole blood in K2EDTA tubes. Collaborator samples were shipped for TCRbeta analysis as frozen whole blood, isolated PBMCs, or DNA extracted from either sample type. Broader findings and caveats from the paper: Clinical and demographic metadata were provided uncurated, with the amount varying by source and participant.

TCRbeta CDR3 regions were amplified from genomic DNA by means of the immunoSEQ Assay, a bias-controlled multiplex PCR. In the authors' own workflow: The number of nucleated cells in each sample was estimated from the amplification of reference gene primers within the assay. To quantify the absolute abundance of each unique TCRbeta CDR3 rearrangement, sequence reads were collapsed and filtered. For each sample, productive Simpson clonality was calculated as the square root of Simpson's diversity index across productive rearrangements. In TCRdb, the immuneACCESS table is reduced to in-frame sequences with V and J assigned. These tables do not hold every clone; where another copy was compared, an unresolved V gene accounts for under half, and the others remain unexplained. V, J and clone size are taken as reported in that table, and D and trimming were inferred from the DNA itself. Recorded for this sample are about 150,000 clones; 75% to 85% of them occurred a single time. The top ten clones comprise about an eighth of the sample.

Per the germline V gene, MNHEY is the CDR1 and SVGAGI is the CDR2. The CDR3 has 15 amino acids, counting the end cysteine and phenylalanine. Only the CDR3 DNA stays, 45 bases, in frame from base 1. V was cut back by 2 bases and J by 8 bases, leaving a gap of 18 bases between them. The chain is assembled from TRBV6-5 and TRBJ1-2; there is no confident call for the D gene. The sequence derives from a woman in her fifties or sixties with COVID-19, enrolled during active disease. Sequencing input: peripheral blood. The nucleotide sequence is TGTGCCAGCAGTTACGGAGGCAGGACGACGGGCGGCTACACCTTC. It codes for CASSYGGRTTGGYTF.